Listed below are T cell receptor beta chains from one sample, sequenced in a study of T cell changes during pregnancy in multiple sclerosis. The table came from immunoSEQ multiplex PCR; TCRdb's copy has only in-frame clones and leaves some out. The table includes 45,000 to 60,000 clones, 80% to 95% detected once. Source: CD4+ T cells from peripheral blood mononuclear cells, taken in the third trimester of pregnancy. These receptor sequences come from a female donor with multiple sclerosis, enrolled in a pregnancy study. Each CDR3 is given with its conserved first and last residue. The D gene is left open where the match is weak. Where a row states a size, it is once, few, many or the class of an expanded clone; other rows omit it.

once,.,TRBV2,TRBJ1-1,TGTGCCAGCAGTCCAGACGGGGAAGCTTTCTTT,CASSPDGEAFF
.,.,TRBV19,TRBJ1-5,TGTGCCAGTAGTATAGTTTCAGGGCAGCCCCAGCATTTT,CASSIVSGQPQHF
.,.,TRBV5-1,TRBJ1-5,TGCGCCAGCAGCTTATCCCAGGCGGGTTGGCCCCAGCATTTT,CASSLSQAGWPQHF
.,TRBD1,TRBV6-6,TRBJ1-1,TGTGCCAGCAGTTACTCACAGGGGAGTGAAGCTTTCTTT,CASSYSQGSEAFF
few,TRBD1,TRBV30,TRBJ1-1,TGTGCCTGGAGCCTCCCTCAGGGGGGCAGCCCTGAAGCTTTCTTT,CAWSLPQGGSPEAFF
.,.,TRBV9,TRBJ1-5,TGTGCCAGCAGCCCCCAGGGGATAAGCAATCAGCCCCAGCATTTT,CASSPQGISNQPQHF
.,TRBD1,TRBV6-1,TRBJ1-5,TGTGCCAGCACCGGACAGGTGGGGAATCAGCCCCAGCATTTT,CASTGQVGNQPQHF
few,.,TRBV2,TRBJ1-5,TGTGCCAGCAGTGACCAGCAACGGGGTTGGACTCAGCCCCAGCATTTT,CASSDQQRGWTQPQHF
once,.,TRBV6-6,TRBJ2-7,TGTGCCAGCAGCCAAACAGGATACTACGAGCAGTACTTC,CASSQTGYYEQYF
.,TRBD1,TRBV9,TRBJ1-2,TGTGCCAGCAGCTCCCAGACAGGGGGCTATGGCTACACCTTC,CASSSQTGGYGYTF
.,TRBD1,TRBV6-6,TRBJ2-7,TGTGCCAGCAGATTTAGACAGGGCCCTCAACGGGAGCAGTACTTC,CASRFRQGPQREQYF
few,TRBD2,TRBV27,TRBJ2-5,TGTGCCAGTTCGGGGGGGAACCAAGAGACCCAGTACTTC,CASSGGNQETQYF
once,.,TRBV6-5,TRBJ1-3,TGTGCCAGCAGTTACGACAGCGCGAGAGGAAACACCATATATTTT,CASSYDSARGNTIYF
.,.,TRBV30,TRBJ2-3,TGTGCCTGGATTTCAGGGAGGGGGGGGGATACGCAGTATTTT,CAWISGRGGDTQYF
.,TRBD1,TRBV29-1,TRBJ1-2,TGCAGCGTTGAGGGACAGCACTATGGCTACACCTTC,CSVEGQHYGYTF
few,.,TRBV15,TRBJ1-1,TGTGCCACCAGCACCTTACAGGGAGTAGCTTTCTTT,CATSTLQGVAFF
.,.,TRBV4-1,TRBJ2-7,TGCGCCAGCAGCCACGTTTCGTCGGCTAGCAGTGACTACGAGCAGTACTTC,CASSHVSSASSDYEQYF
.,TRBD1,TRBV19,TRBJ1-5,TGTGCCAGTAGTATAATCCTCGGACAGGGAGGAAAGCCCCAGCATTTT,CASSIILGQGGKPQHF
.,TRBD1,TRBV6-1,TRBJ1-2,TGTGCCAGCAGTGAGTCGGACAGGGGGGTTGGCTACACCTTC,CASSESDRGVGYTF
few,.,TRBV10-3,TRBJ1-5,TGTGCCATCAGTGAGGGTCGGGTGGAGCCCCAGCATTTT,CAISEGRVEPQHF